This is a list of T cell receptor beta chains from one sample in a study of monozygotic twins with inflammatory bowel disease. TCRdb re-called the 5' RACE reads and shows each CDR3 protein once, DNA omitted. The sample table includes 300,000 to 350,000 distinct CDR3 sequences. The material sequenced was blood. The receptors come from a human donor with ulcerative colitis or Crohn's disease, or a healthy co-twin of an affected twin (not recorded which). The CDR3 runs from the conserved cysteine through the conserved F or W.

v_gene	j_gene	CDR3aa
TRBV27	TRBJ1-5	CASSRDRPPQPQHF
TRBV5-1	TRBJ1-3	CASSLEVIYSGNTIYF
TRBV3-1	TRBJ2-3	CASSSSSNSPDTQYF
TRBV5-1	TRBJ2-5	CASSPGDIQETQYF
TRBV28	TRBJ1-2	CASSSSSPPRRGDLFDYTF
TRBV30	TRBJ2-1	CAWSSRKEQFF
TRBV20-1	TRBJ1-1	CRGYRGDTEAFF
TRBV12-3/TRBV12-4	TRBJ2-5	CASSLEGYPQETQYF
TRBV30	TRBJ1-5	CAWSSESNQPQHF
TRBV29-1	TRBJ2-3	CSVEEVPEETDTQYF
TRBV29-1	TRBJ2-3	CSVEEGLIAGGSTDTQYF
TRBV7-9	TRBJ2-7	CASSQGFYEQYF
TRBV5-1	TRBJ1-5	CASSTGVSNQPQHF
TRBV6-6	TRBJ2-3	CASNPGQGPDTQYF
TRBV25-1	TRBJ2-3	CASSEYYLGSADTQYF
TRBV6-1	TRBJ2-1	CASSVMRGDEQFF
TRBV7-6	TRBJ2-7	CASSLGDRSYEQYF
TRBV6-5	TRBJ2-5	CASSFGHRAWETQYF
TRBV5-1	TRBJ1-1	CASSSAWDTEAFF
TRBV12-3/TRBV12-4	TRBJ1-1	CASSKSGQGDTEAFF
TRBV9	TRBJ2-5	CASSVVASAQETQYF
TRBV24-1	TRBJ2-1	CATSGATVSSYNEQFF
TRBV19	TRBJ2-5	CASSSRDTHRETQYF
TRBV21-1	TRBJ2-1	CASRTTSGRAPWHNEQFF
TRBV7-7	TRBJ2-2	CASSLGPSPGELFF
TRBV12-3/TRBV12-4	TRBJ1-1	CASSPHQGGTEAFF
TRBV20-1	TRBJ2-1	CSADSSGTSGCFEQFF
TRBV7-8	TRBJ1-1	CASSFLAGGTEAFF
TRBV28	TRBJ2-7	CASSQTPTYEQYF
TRBV20-1	TRBJ2-7	CSARSSGTTPYEQYF
TRBV27	TRBJ2-1	CASSSNRGLLDEQFF
TRBV5-6	TRBJ1-1	CASSQGQLGTEASF
TRBV7-9	TRBJ1-1	CASSSAPTGGGSEAFF
TRBV5-1	TRBJ1-1	CASNLQGSGAEAFF
TRBV2	TRBJ2-3	CASSETGTGTDTQYF
TRBV20-1	TRBJ2-1	CSATTGTGFYNEQFF
TRBV13	TRBJ1-5	CASSLGPNRGYSNQPQHF
TRBV30	TRBJ2-3	CAWSDQGIVTDTQYF
TRBV14	TRBJ2-1	CASSLGAYNEQFF
TRBV7-9	TRBJ1-2	CASSPRRVYGYTF
TRBV4-1	TRBJ2-5	CASSLPGQKETQYF
TRBV3-1	TRBJ2-7	CASGRAGGSEQYF
TRBV7-9	TRBJ2-7	CASSIRQGPNEQYF
TRBV29-1	TRBJ1-1	CSVTPRAGSNTEAFF
TRBV5-1	TRBJ2-2	CASSPRTGGRTGELFF
TRBV7-8	TRBJ2-7	CASSLDLRWPYEQYF
TRBV6-2/TRBV6-3	TRBJ2-7	CASRDSLSYEQYF
TRBV5-5	TRBJ2-7	CASSLMGLGSREQYF
TRBV29-1	TRBJ1-1	CSGTGVERMNTEAFF
TRBV19	TRBJ1-2	CASSMEVPFSGGYTF
TRBV28	TRBJ1-2	CASSAGTSNYGYTF
TRBV20-1	TRBJ2-7	CSARDRARRPYEQYF
TRBV24-1	TRBJ2-1	CATSGVRTSDNEQFF
TRBV5-1	TRBJ2-2	CASSPTGGNTGELFF
TRBV7-7	TRBJ2-3	CASSLVPDDTQYF